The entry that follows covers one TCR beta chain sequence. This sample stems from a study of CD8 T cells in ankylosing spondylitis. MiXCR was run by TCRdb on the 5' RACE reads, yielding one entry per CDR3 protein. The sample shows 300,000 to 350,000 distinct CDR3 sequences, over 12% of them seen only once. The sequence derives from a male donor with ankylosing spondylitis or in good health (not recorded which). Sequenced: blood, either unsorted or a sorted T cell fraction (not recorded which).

CDR3 sequence: CASSHPSHRYTDTQYF. The DNA for the CDR3 is TGTGCCAGCAGCCATCCTAGCCACCGATACACAGATACGCAGTATTTT. The genes are TRBV14 and TRBJ2-3; tentatively, D is TRBD2 (5 bases). CDR3 length equals 16 residues. From germline, CDR1 is SGHDN and CDR2 FVKESK. V was pared by 3 bases and J by 2 bases, with 15 bases between.